The text below deals with one T cell receptor (beta chain). As handled by the study authors: Reference gene primer amplification in the assay estimated nucleated cell counts. Assay used: immunoSEQ multiplex PCR; TCRdb lists only in-frame clones, some missing. V, J and clone size reflect that table, while D and trimming were determined from the DNA. The sample lists approximately 350,000 clones, 80% to 90% seen once, with 1.2% in the top ten. These data originate in a study of blood T cell repertoires in COVID-19. Study context: Sites in the United States, Italy and Spain provided acute and convalescent COVID-19 samples. PBMCs, B-cell-depleted T cells, or T cells were the source of the cDNA or gDNA that made up the material.

The V segment lost 2 bases and the J segment 5 bases; nucleotides outside the gene matches: 9. Germline CDR1 GTSNPN, CDR2 SVGIG (reference sequence). The CDR3 contains 15 residues. The specimen sequenced was peripheral blood. The V and J genes are TRBV30 and TRBJ2-1; 7 bases are shared with TRBD2. This receptor was taken from a man between 40 and 49 years old with acute or convalescent COVID-19. The CDR3 loop reads CAWSLPGLPNNEQFF. The CDR3, as DNA: TGTGCCTGGAGTCTGCCGGGACTACCGAACAATGAGCAGTTCTTC.